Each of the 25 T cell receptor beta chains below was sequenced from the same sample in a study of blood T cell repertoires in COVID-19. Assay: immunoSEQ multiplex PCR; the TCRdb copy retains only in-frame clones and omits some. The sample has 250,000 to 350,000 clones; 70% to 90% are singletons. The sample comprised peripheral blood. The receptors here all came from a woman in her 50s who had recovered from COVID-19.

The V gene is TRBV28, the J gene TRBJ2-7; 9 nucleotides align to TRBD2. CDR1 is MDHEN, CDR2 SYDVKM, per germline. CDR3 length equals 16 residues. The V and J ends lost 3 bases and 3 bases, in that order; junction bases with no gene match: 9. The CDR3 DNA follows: TGTGCCAGCAGTTTCCCCCTAGCGGGGAGTAGCTACGAGCAGTACTTC. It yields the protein CASSFPLAGSSYEQYF.

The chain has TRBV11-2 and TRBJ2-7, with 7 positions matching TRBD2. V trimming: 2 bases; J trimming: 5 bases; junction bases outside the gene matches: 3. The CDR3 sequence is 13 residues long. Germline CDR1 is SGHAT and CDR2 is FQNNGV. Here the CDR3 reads CASSLLAVDEQYF. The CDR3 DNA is TGTGCCAGCAGCTTACTAGCGGTCGACGAGCAGTACTTC.

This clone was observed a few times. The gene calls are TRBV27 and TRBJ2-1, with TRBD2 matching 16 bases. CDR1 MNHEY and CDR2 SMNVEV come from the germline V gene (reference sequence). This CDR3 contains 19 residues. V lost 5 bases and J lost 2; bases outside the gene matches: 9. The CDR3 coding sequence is TGTGCCAGCAGTGCCGGGACAGGGACTAGCGGGAGGGCCTACAATGAGCAGTTCTTC. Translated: CASSAGTGTSGRAYNEQFF.

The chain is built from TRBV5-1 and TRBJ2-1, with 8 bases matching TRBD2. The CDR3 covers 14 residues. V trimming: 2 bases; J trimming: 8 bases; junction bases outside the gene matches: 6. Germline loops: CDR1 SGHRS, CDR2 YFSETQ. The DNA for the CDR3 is TGCGCCAGCAGCTTAGGGAGCGGGAGCGATGAGCAGTTCTTC. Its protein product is CASSLGSGSDEQFF.

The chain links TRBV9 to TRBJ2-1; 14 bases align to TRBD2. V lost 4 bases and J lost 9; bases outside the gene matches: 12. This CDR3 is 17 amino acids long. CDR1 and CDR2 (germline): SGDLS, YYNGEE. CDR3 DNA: TGTGCCAGCAGCCATAAATGGGGACTAGCGGGAGTAGGTGAGCAGTTCTTC. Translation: CASSHKWGLAGVGEQFF. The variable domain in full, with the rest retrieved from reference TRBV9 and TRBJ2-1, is DSGVTQTPKHLITATGQRVTLRCSPRSGDLSVYWYQQSLDQGLQFLIQYYNGEERAKGNILERFSAQQFPDLHSELNLSSLELGDSALYFCASSHKWGLAGVGEQFFGPGTRLTVL.

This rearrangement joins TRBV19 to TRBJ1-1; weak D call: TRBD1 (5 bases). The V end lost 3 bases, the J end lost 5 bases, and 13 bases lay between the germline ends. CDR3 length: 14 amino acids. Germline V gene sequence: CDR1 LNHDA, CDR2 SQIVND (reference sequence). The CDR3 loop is CASSMDTAKTEAFF. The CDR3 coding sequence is TGTGCCAGTAGTATGGACACCGCCAAAACTGAAGCTTTCTTT.

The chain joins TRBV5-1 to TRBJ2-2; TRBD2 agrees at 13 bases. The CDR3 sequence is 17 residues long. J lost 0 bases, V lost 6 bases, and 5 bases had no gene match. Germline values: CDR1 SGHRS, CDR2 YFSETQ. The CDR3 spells CASTLLAGGTNTGELFF. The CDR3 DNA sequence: TGCGCCAGCACCCTACTAGCGGGAGGGACGAACACCGGGGAGCTGTTTTTT.

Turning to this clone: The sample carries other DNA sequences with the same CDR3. The CDR3 spells CSGRENTEAFF. The CDR3 DNA sequence: TGCAGCGGACGGGAGAACACTGAAGCTTTCTTT. The rearrangement uses TRBV29-1 and TRBJ1-1; D ambiguous. The V end lost 7 bases, the J end lost 1 base, and 7 bases lay between the germline ends. In germline, CDR1 is SQVTM, CDR2 ANQGSEA. The CDR3 loop spans 11 amino acids.

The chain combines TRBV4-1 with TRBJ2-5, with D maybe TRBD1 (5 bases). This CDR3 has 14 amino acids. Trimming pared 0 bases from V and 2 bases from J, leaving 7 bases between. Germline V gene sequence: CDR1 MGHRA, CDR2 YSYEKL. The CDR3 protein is CASSQDPGQETQYF. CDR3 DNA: TGCGCCAGCAGCCAAGATCCAGGGCAAGAGACCCAGTACTTC.

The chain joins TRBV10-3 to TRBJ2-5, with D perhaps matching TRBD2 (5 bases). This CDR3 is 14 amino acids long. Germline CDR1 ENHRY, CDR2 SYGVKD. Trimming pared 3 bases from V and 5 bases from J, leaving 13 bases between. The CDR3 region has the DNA TGTGCCATCAGTGACTTGTCTAGCCGGGAGACCCAGTACTTC. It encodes CAISDLSSRETQYF.

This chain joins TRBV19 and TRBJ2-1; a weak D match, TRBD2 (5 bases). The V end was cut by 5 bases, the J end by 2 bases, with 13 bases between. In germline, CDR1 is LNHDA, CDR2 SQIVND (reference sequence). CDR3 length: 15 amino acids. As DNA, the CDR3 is TGTGCCAGTAGTCCACTAGATATAGCCTACAATGAGCAGTTCTTC. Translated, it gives CASSPLDIAYNEQFF.

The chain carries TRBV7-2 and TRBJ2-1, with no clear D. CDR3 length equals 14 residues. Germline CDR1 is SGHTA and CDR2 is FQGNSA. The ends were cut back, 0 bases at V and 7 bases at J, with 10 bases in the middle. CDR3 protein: CASSLAAVVNEQFF. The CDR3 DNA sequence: TGTGCCAGCAGCTTAGCGGCAGTCGTGAATGAGCAGTTCTTC. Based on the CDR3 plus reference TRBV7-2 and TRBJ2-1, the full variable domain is GAGVSQSPSNKVTEKGKDVELRCDPISGHTALYWYRQSLGQGLEFLIYFQGNSAPDKSGLPSDRFSAERTGGSVSTLTIQRTQQEDSAVYLCASSLAAVVNEQFFGPGTRLTVL.

The CDR3 spells CASSARLADTDTQYF. In nucleotides, the CDR3 is TGTGCCAGCAGCGCTAGACTAGCGGACACAGATACGCAGTATTTT. The chain has TRBV9 and TRBJ2-3; 9 bases agree with TRBD2. The CDR3 loop spans 15 amino acids. With V trimmed by 3 bases and J by 2 bases, 4 bases remained unmatched. Germline lookup yields CDR1 SGDLS and CDR2 YYNGEE.

The CDR3 sequence: CASSLGVVGNNEQFF. In DNA form, the CDR3 reads TGTGCCAGCAGCCTTGGTGTTGTCGGTAACAATGAGCAGTTCTTC. The V and J genes are TRBV3-1 (or the pseudogene TRBV3-2) and TRBJ2-1, with D hard to call. CDR1 and CDR2 (germline): LGHDT, YNNKEL (reference sequence). This CDR3 spans 15 amino acids. Between the trimmed V and J ends, which lost 4 bases and 5 bases, there was a span of 15 bases.

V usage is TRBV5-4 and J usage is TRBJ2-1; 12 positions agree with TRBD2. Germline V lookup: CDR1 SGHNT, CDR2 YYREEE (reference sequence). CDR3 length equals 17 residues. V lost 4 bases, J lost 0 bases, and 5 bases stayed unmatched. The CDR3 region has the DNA TGTGCCAGCAGCAAGGGACTAGCGGGCTTCTCCTACAATGAGCAGTTCTTC. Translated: CASSKGLAGFSYNEQFF. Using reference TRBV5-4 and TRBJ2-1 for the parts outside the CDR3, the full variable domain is ETGVTQSPTHLIKTRGQQVTLRCSSQSGHNTVSWYQQALGQGPQFIFQYYREEENGRGNFPPRFSGLQFPNYSSELNVNALELDDSALYLCASSKGLAGFSYNEQFFGPGTRLTVL.

The CDR3 loop is CASSSKAGGQETQYF. The CDR3 nucleotides are TGTGCCAGCAGTTCCAAAGCGGGGGGGCAAGAGACCCAGTACTTC. The gene calls are TRBV11-2 and TRBJ2-5, with 10 nucleotides matching TRBD2. The CDR3 totals 15 residues. The J segment lost 2 bases and the V segment lost 6 bases, leaving 6 bases of the junction unmatched. Germline loops: CDR1 SGHAT, CDR2 FQNNGV.

The DNA for the CDR3 is TGTGCCAGTAGTACCGGACAGGTTGTCGGTTCACCCCTCCACTTT. Its translation: CASSTGQVVGSPLHF. V usage is TRBV19 and J usage is TRBJ1-6, with 7 bases lining up with TRBD1. Germline V gene data show CDR1 as LNHDA and CDR2 as SQIVND (reference sequence). This CDR3 has 15 residues. J gave up 9 bases and V 4 bases, and 9 bases lay outside the gene matches. Full variable domain (remainder filled in from reference TRBV19 and TRBJ1-6): DGGITQSPKYLFRKEGQNVTLSCEQNLNHDAMYWYRQDPGQGLRLIYYSQIVNDFQKGDIAEGYSVSREKKESFPLTVTSAQKNPTAFYLCASSTGQVVGSPLHFGNGTRLTVT.

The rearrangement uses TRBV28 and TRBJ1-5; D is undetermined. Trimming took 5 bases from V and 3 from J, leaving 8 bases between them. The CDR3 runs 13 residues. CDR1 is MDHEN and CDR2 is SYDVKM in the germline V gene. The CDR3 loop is CASSVQINQPQHF. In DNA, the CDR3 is TGTGCCAGCAGTGTCCAAATCAATCAGCCCCAGCATTTT.

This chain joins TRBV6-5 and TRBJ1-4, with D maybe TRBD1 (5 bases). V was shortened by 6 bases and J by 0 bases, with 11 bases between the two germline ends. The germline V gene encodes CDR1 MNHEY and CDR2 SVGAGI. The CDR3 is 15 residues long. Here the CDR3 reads CASRTQASTNEKLFF. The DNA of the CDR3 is TGTGCCAGCAGAACACAGGCTTCAACTAATGAAAAACTGTTTTTT.

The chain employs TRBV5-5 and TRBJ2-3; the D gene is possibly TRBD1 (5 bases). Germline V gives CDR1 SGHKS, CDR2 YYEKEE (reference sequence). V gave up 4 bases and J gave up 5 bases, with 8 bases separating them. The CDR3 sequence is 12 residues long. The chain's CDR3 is CASSGQRDTQYF. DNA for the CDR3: TGTGCCAGCAGCGGACAAAGAGATACGCAGTATTTT.

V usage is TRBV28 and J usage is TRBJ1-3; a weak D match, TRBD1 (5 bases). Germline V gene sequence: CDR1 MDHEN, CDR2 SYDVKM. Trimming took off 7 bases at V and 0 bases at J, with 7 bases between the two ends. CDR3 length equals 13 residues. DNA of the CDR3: TGTGCCAGCATAAGGGGCTCTGGAAACACCATATATTTT. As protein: CASIRGSGNTIYF.

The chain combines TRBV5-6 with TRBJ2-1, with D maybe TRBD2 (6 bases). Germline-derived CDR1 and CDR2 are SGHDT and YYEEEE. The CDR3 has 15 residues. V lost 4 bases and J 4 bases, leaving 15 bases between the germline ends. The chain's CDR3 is CASSLTSRKYNEQFF. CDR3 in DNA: TGTGCCAGCAGCCTCACTAGCCGGAAATACAATGAGCAGTTCTTC.

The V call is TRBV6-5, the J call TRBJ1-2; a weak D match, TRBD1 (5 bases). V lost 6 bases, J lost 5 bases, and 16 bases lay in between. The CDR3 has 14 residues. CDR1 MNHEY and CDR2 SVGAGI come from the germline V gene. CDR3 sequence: CASRAPGSPYGYTF. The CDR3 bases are TGTGCCAGCAGAGCACCAGGGTCTCCATATGGCTACACCTTC.

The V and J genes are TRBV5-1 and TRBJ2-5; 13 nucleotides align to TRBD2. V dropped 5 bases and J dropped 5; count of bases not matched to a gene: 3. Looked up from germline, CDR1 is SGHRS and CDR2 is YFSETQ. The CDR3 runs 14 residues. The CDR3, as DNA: TGCGCCAGCAGTCGGACTAGCGGGGGCGAGACCCAGTACTTC. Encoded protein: CASSRTSGGETQYF.

The CDR3 nucleotides read TGTGCCAGCAGGGACAGGGGAGTTCGGGACACTGAAGCTTTCTTT. Residues: CASRDRGVRDTEAFF. The chain is built from TRBV27 and TRBJ1-1; 9 nucleotides match TRBD1. CDR3 length equals 15 residues. V gave up 6 bases and J gave up 3 bases; unmatched junction bases: 8. Per germline, CDR1 MNHEY and CDR2 SMNVEV (reference sequence).